Following are 27 T cell receptor beta chains from one sample sequenced in a study of radiation and T cells in renal cell carcinoma. Assay: immunoSEQ multiplex PCR; the TCRdb copy retains only in-frame clones and omits some. The table records around 20,000 clones, approximately 62% of them present only once. As to treatment: treatment-naive control, cytoreductive nephrectomy. This material consisted of tumor tissue, taken from a patient whose treatment was nephrectomy without radiotherapy. The receptors derive from a man aged 45-65 years with renal cell carcinoma.

A few counts support this clone. V usage is TRBV27 and J usage is TRBJ1-1; 10 bases match TRBD1. Germline values: CDR1 MNHEY, CDR2 SMNVEV (reference sequence). The trim removed 6 bases at V and 2 bases at J, leaving 3 bases unmatched. This CDR3 contains 14 residues. The CDR3 DNA reads TGTGCCAGCAGACGACAGGGGGCTAACACTGAAGCTTTCTTT. Its protein product is CASRRQGANTEAFF.

This rearrangement joins TRBV2 to TRBJ2-7; D unclear. The CDR3 is made up of 14 amino acids. The V gene lost 4 bases and the J gene lost 6 bases, with 16 bases spanning the gap. In germline, CDR1 is SNHLY, CDR2 FYNNEI. Written as DNA, the CDR3 is TGTGCCAGCAGTGTTGACGGGCGTCTGGGCGAGCAGTACTTC. Its translation is CASSVDGRLGEQYF.

This chain uses TRBV19 with TRBJ1-5, with 8 bases aligning to TRBD1. V dropped 6 bases and J dropped 4; count of bases not matched to a gene: 2. CDR3 length: 13 residues. Germline loops: CDR1 LNHDA, CDR2 SQIVND (reference sequence). The CDR3 DNA sequence: TGTGCCAGTAGCCGGGACAGGAATCAGCCCCAGCATTTT. Translated, it gives CASSRDRNQPQHF.

The chain employs TRBV9 and TRBJ2-7; D may be TRBD1 or TRBD2 (5 bases each). CDR1 is SGDLS and CDR2 is YYNGEE in the germline V gene. There are 15 residues in the CDR3. V was cut by 4 bases and J by 2 bases, with 16 bases left in between. The CDR3 spells CASSPLGTVAYEQYF. CDR3 in DNA: TGTGCCAGCAGCCCACTGGGGACGGTTGCCTACGAGCAGTACTTC.

The rearrangement uses TRBV18 and TRBJ1-6; D remains unclear. The CDR3 is made up of 12 amino acids. Germline CDR1 is KGHSH and CDR2 is LQKENI. V was clipped by 4 bases and J by 8 bases, with 6 bases between them. CDR3 residues: CASSLQDSPLHF. The DNA of the CDR3 is TGTGCCAGCTCACTTCAGGATTCACCCCTCCACTTT.

This clone occurred a few times. V usage is TRBV5-1 and J usage is TRBJ2-7, with TRBD2 matching over 10 bases. The length of the CDR3 is 15 residues. V gave up 4 bases and J gave up 2 bases; unmatched junction bases: 6. In germline, CDR1 is SGHRS, CDR2 YFSETQ. The CDR3 bases are TGCGCCAGCAGCCGCGGGACTAGCGACACCTACGAGCAGTACTTC. This sequence encodes CASSRGTSDTYEQYF.

In this sample, this clone turned up a few times. This CDR3 is CASRDLYGYTF. The CDR3 bases are TGTGCCAGCAGGGACCTCTATGGCTACACCTTC. The rearrangement uses TRBV6-6 and TRBJ1-2; D remains ambiguous. Germline CDR1 is MNHNY and CDR2 is SVGAGI (reference sequence). This CDR3 has 11 residues. V lost 6 bases to trimming and J lost 4 bases, with 6 bases between them.

The J gene is TRBJ2-3, the V gene TRBV5-4, with unresolved D. The CDR3 has 14 residues. The germline V and J ends were trimmed by 4 bases and 6 bases, with 15 bases remaining between them. Germline CDR1 SGHNT, CDR2 YYREEE (reference sequence). The CDR3: CASSPKAHRDTQYF. The CDR3 DNA reads TGTGCCAGCAGCCCAAAGGCTCATCGCGATACGCAGTATTTT. Supplemented by reference TRBV5-4 and TRBJ2-3, the full variable domain reads ETGVTQSPTHLIKTRGQQVTLRCSSQSGHNTVSWYQQALGQGPQFIFQYYREEENGRGNFPPRFSGLQFPNYSSELNVNALELDDSALYLCASSPKAHRDTQYFGPGTRLTVL.

The DNA for the CDR3 is TGTGCCAGCAGCACCGGGACAGGGGACTCCAACGCTGAAGCTTTCTTT. Its protein product is CASSTGTGDSNAEAFF. The J gene is TRBJ1-1, the V gene TRBV13; 10 bases line up with TRBD1. CDR3 length: 16 amino acids. With V trimmed by 5 bases and J by 6 bases, 12 bases remained unmatched. The germline gives CDR1 PRHDT, CDR2 FYEKMQ (reference sequence).

This clone was counted a few times. V is TRBV30 and J is TRBJ2-2, with D tentatively TRBD1 or TRBD2 (5 bases each). Per the germline V gene, CDR1 is GTSNPN and CDR2 is SVGIG (reference sequence). This CDR3 is 14 amino acids long. V was pared by 8 bases and J by 2 bases, with 15 bases between. CDR3 sequence: CAGGRRGNTGELFF. In DNA form, the CDR3 reads TGTGCCGGGGGTCGTAGGGGAAACACCGGGGAGCTGTTTTTT.

This clone has just a few counts. The rearrangement links TRBV7-2 to TRBJ1-1, with D perhaps matching TRBD1 (6 bases). The CDR3 sequence is 14 residues long. V was pared by 4 bases and J by 3 bases, with 12 bases between. The germline V gene encodes CDR1 SGHTA and CDR2 FQGNSA. The CDR3 nucleotides are TGTGCCAGCAGCTCCCTAGGGGGGTACACTGAAGCTTTCTTT. Translated, it gives CASSSLGGYTEAFF.

At least ten counts were recorded for this clone. The rearrangement uses TRBV6-1 and TRBJ2-2; D possibly corresponds to TRBD2 (6 bases). The CDR3 runs to 13 residues. Trimming pared 11 bases from V and 5 bases from J, leaving 15 bases between. Looked up from germline, CDR1 is MNHNS and CDR2 is SASEGT. Here the CDR3 reads CASEPRETGELFF. The DNA for the CDR3 is TGTGCCTCCGAACCTCGGGAGACCGGGGAGCTGTTTTTT.

The genes are TRBV13 and TRBJ2-7; 10 nucleotides line up with TRBD2. The CDR3 is made up of 17 amino acids. CDR1 PRHDT and CDR2 FYEKMQ come from the germline V gene (reference sequence). V lost 5 bases to trimming and J lost 3 bases; unmatched junction nucleotides: 13. The CDR3 region has the DNA TGTGCCAGCAGCCTTGGGTTCCTAGCGGGGGCCAACTACGAGCAGTACTTC. It yields the protein CASSLGFLAGANYEQYF.

This chain links TRBV5-5 with TRBJ1-3; D gene unclear. The CDR3 runs 14 residues. Germline lookup yields CDR1 SGHKS and CDR2 YYEKEE (reference sequence). Between the trimmed V and J ends, which lost 0 bases and 4 bases, there was a span of 8 bases. The CDR3 protein is CASSLGSPGNTIYF. The CDR3 region has the DNA TGTGCCAGCAGCTTGGGAAGTCCCGGAAACACCATATATTTT.

The chain joins TRBV29-1 to TRBJ2-1; 10 bases align to TRBD1. The length of the CDR3 is 13 residues. Looked up from germline, CDR1 is SQVTM and CDR2 is ANQGSEA. The junction had 0 bases not matched to a gene; V was cut back by 4 bases and J by 3 bases. This CDR3 is CSVGTGGYNEQFF. DNA of the CDR3: TGCAGCGTTGGGACAGGGGGCTACAATGAGCAGTTCTTC.

V is TRBV4-3 and J is TRBJ2-3; tentatively, D is TRBD1 or TRBD2 (5 bases each). Germline CDR1 and CDR2: LGHNA and YSLEER. This CDR3 has 14 residues. The V end lost 0 bases, the J end lost 7 bases, and 11 bases lay between the germline ends. The CDR3 sequence is CASSQDWGTNTQYF. CDR3 in DNA: TGCGCCAGCAGCCAAGATTGGGGGACCAATACGCAGTATTTT.

The gene calls are TRBV7-9 and TRBJ2-2, with D uncertain. Trimming took 3 bases from V and 2 from J, leaving 10 bases between them. This CDR3 has 15 residues. Per the germline V gene, CDR1 is SEHNR and CDR2 is FQNEAQ (reference sequence). This chain's CDR3 is CASSFLQSNTGELFF. The CDR3 DNA sequence: TGTGCCAGCAGCTTTCTACAGAGCAACACCGGGGAGCTGTTTTTT.

The table lists this clone with a few counts. The rearrangement uses TRBV19 and TRBJ2-7, with 10 bases fitting TRBD2. J gave up 3 bases and V 6 bases, and 5 bases lay outside the gene matches. Germline V gene sequence: CDR1 LNHDA, CDR2 SQIVND (reference sequence). This CDR3 spans 14 amino acids. The CDR3 protein is CASSHWTSGYEQYF. The DNA of the CDR3 is TGTGCCAGTAGCCACTGGACTAGCGGCTACGAGCAGTACTTC.

The rearrangement uses TRBV20-1 and TRBJ2-5; D gene ambiguous. CDR1 is DFQATT and CDR2 is SNEGSKA in the germline V gene (reference sequence). The CDR3 is 10 residues long. The CDR3 DNA sequence: TGCAGGACCCCGGAGACTCTAAAGTACTTC. It codes for CRTPETLKYF.

The chain combines TRBV6-1 with TRBJ2-1; 9 bases map to TRBD1. Germline V gene sequence: CDR1 MNHNS, CDR2 SASEGT. The CDR3 contains 14 residues. The J segment lost 3 bases and the V segment lost 6 bases, leaving 3 bases of the junction unmatched. CDR3 residues: CASRGQGYYNEQFF. As DNA, the CDR3 is TGTGCCAGCAGGGGACAGGGTTACTACAATGAGCAGTTCTTC.

This clone was counted only a few times. The chain has TRBV19 and TRBJ1-3; D is perhaps TRBD1 (5 bases). Trimming took off 8 bases at V and 0 bases at J, with 14 bases between the two ends. CDR1 is LNHDA, CDR2 SQIVND, per germline (reference sequence). The CDR3 covers 15 residues. CDR3 residues: CASQLGRASGNTIYF. CDR3 bases: TGTGCCAGTCAGCTGGGACGGGCCTCTGGAAACACCATATATTTT.

Only a few counts were recorded for this clone. The chain joins TRBV28 to TRBJ1-3, with D maybe TRBD1 (6 bases). The CDR3 totals 15 residues. The ends were cut back, 4 bases at V and 1 base at J, with 11 bases in the middle. The germline V gene encodes CDR1 MDHEN and CDR2 SYDVKM. In DNA form, the CDR3 reads TGTGCCAGCAGTTCTGGGACATTTTCTGGAAACACCATATATTTT. It yields the protein CASSSGTFSGNTIYF.

This clone was observed a handful of times. The rearrangement links TRBV2 to TRBJ1-2; the D is unclear. Trimming removed 3 bases from V and 4 bases from J, with 15 bases in between. CDR3 length: 15 residues. Germline values: CDR1 SNHLY, CDR2 FYNNEI. CDR3 residues: CASSDADASIYGYTF. In nucleotides, the CDR3 is TGTGCCAGCAGTGACGCCGACGCCAGCATCTATGGCTACACCTTC.

The chain carries TRBV5-4 and TRBJ2-1; 8 bases map to TRBD2. The CDR3 is 18 residues long. CDR1 is SGHNT, CDR2 YYREEE, per germline (reference sequence). J gave up 0 bases and V 0 bases, and 8 bases lay outside the gene matches. For the CDR3, the DNA is TGTGCCAGCAGCTTGGGGCGGGGGGCCCTCAGCTCCTACAATGAGCAGTTCTTC. This sequence encodes CASSLGRGALSSYNEQFF.

There are many counts of this clone. The chain is built from TRBV2 and TRBJ1-1, with no clear D. This CDR3 is built from 14 residues. The ends were cut back, 3 bases at V and 1 base at J, with 9 bases in the middle. From germline, CDR1 is SNHLY and CDR2 FYNNEI. In DNA form, the CDR3 reads TGTGCCAGCAGTGATAGTGGATGGAACACTGAAGCTTTCTTT. Its translation is CASSDSGWNTEAFF.

This clone was observed a few times. J is TRBJ1-5 and V is TRBV5-6; weak D call: TRBD1 (6 bases). V shed 4 bases and J shed 8 bases, with 22 bases lying between them. The CDR3 loop spans 16 amino acids. Germline V gene data show CDR1 as SGHDT and CDR2 as YYEEEE. CDR3: CASSLGPTGRNKPQHF. The CDR3 DNA follows: TGTGCCAGCAGCCTGGGGCCGACAGGTCGAAATAAGCCCCAGCATTTT.

As DNA, the CDR3 is TGTGCCAGCAGTGAAGATCCAGGGGGCACTGGCTACACCTTC. As protein: CASSEDPGGTGYTF. The chain combines TRBV6-1 with TRBJ1-2, with 8 bases that match TRBD1. This CDR3 is 14 amino acids long. V lost 1 base, J lost 7 bases, and 5 bases stayed unmatched. Germline values: CDR1 MNHNS, CDR2 SASEGT.